This entry lists 32 T cell receptor beta chains sequenced from one sample in a study of cytomegalovirus exposure and HLA in healthy donors. The PCR had 60 Vbeta and 13 Jbeta primers. The assay was immunoSEQ multiplex PCR, and TCRdb's table has in-frame clones only and misses some. In total, the table holds fewer than 200,000 clones. The sample consisted of PBMCs. The receptors stem from a woman in her sixties in good health and CMV-seronegative.

V usage is TRBV9 and J usage is TRBJ2-1; possibly TRBD2 for D (6 bases). The CDR3 consists of 15 residues. Germline assignment: CDR1 SGDLS and CDR2 YYNGEE. V was clipped by 0 bases and J by 4 bases, with 11 bases between them. The CDR3 DNA follows: TGTGCCAGCAGCGTAGGGGGGGTCCTGTACAATGAGCAGTTCTTC. It is translated as CASSVGGVLYNEQFF. Full variable domain (missing parts from reference TRBV9 and TRBJ2-1): DSGVTQTPKHLITATGQRVTLRCSPRSGDLSVYWYQQSLDQGLQFLIQYYNGEERAKGNILERFSAQQFPDLHSELNLSSLELGDSALYFCASSVGGVLYNEQFFGPGTRLTVL.

V and J are TRBV5-6 and TRBJ1-2; D is ambiguous. Germline V gene sequence: CDR1 SGHDT, CDR2 YYEEEE. The CDR3 consists of 12 residues. With 0 bases removed from V and 5 bases from J, the gap between germline ends came to 5 bases. CDR3 protein: CASSLVRYGYTF. The CDR3 region has the DNA TGTGCCAGCAGCTTGGTTCGGTATGGCTACACCTTC.

The J gene is TRBJ2-2, the V gene TRBV7-9; TRBD2 agrees at 9 bases. The CDR3 loop spans 17 amino acids. V shed 2 bases and J 5 bases; nucleotides not matched to a gene: 9. Germline values: CDR1 SEHNR, CDR2 FQNEAQ (reference sequence). This chain's CDR3 is CASSLRKAGGFTGELFF. Here the CDR3 DNA reads TGTGCCAGCAGCTTACGGAAAGCGGGAGGTTTTACCGGGGAGCTGTTTTTT.

The J gene is TRBJ1-4, the V gene TRBV4-2, with TRBD1 identical over 7 bases. CDR3 length: 16 amino acids. The germline V gene encodes CDR1 LGHNA and CDR2 YNFKEQ. With 0 bases clipped from V and 8 bases from J, the junction kept 9 bases outside the gene matches. The CDR3 coding sequence is TGTGCCAGCAGCCAAGATCGAGGGGGCCGGGGAGAAAAACTGTTTTTT. It translates to CASSQDRGGRGEKLFF.

This chain joins TRBV19 and TRBJ2-2; unclear D gene. Germline V gene sequence: CDR1 LNHDA, CDR2 SQIVND (reference sequence). The CDR3 covers 14 residues. The V end lost 9 bases, the J end lost 4 bases, and 15 bases lay between the germline ends. This CDR3 reads CASTRSIVTGELFF. DNA of the CDR3: TGTGCCAGCACCAGAAGTATCGTCACCGGGGAGCTGTTTTTT.

The chain recombines TRBV2 with TRBJ2-7, with a possible D match to TRBD2 (5 bases). The CDR3 has 14 residues. CDR1 and CDR2 from the germline V gene are SNHLY and FYNNEI. V lost 7 bases and J 3 bases, leaving 16 bases between the germline ends. DNA of the CDR3: TGTGCCAGCATCTACGGGATCTGGGGCTACGAGCAGTACTTC. It specifies CASIYGIWGYEQYF.

J is TRBJ2-7 and V is TRBV13; possibly TRBD1 for D (5 bases). The length of the CDR3 is 15 residues. V was trimmed by 5 bases and J by 2 bases, leaving 16 bases between them. Germline V gene sequence: CDR1 PRHDT, CDR2 FYEKMQ (reference sequence). Here the CDR3 reads CASSARQILTYEQYF. Here the CDR3 DNA reads TGTGCCAGCAGCGCGAGACAGATTCTCACCTACGAGCAGTACTTC.

This chain connects TRBV27 to TRBJ2-2; weak D call: TRBD1 (7 bases). V lost 5 bases, J lost 0 bases, and 10 bases lay in between. The V gene's germline CDR1 is MNHEY and CDR2 SMNVEV (reference sequence). The CDR3 length is 15 residues. CDR3: CASSGGTANTGELFF. In nucleotides, the CDR3 is TGTGCCAGCAGTGGCGGGACAGCGAACACCGGGGAGCTGTTTTTT.

This chain uses TRBV5-1 with TRBJ1-2; TRBD1 agrees at 7 bases. After removal of 0 bases from V and 2 bases from J, the junction contained 1 base not matched to a gene. The CDR3 runs 14 residues. The germline V gene has CDR1 SGHRS and CDR2 YFSETQ. The CDR3 here is CASSLEGANYGYTF. The DNA of the CDR3 is TGCGCCAGCAGCTTGGAGGGGGCGAACTATGGCTACACCTTC.

The chain links TRBV5-1 to TRBJ2-7; TRBD1 aligns across 9 bases. The CDR3 loop spans 16 amino acids. V was clipped by 2 bases and J by 2 bases; unmatched bases: 8. Germline V CDR1 and CDR2: SGHRS, YFSETQ. The CDR3 DNA follows: TGCGCCAGCAGCTTCTCCTCGGGACAGGGTACCTACGAGCAGTACTTC. As protein: CASSFSSGQGTYEQYF.

The chain combines TRBV4-2 with TRBJ2-7, with 9 positions matching TRBD1. J gave up 6 bases and V 3 bases, and 3 bases lay outside the gene matches. The CDR3 sequence is 13 residues long. Germline assignment: CDR1 LGHNA and CDR2 YNFKEQ. CDR3 sequence (DNA): TGTGCCAGCAGCCAGGGGGACAGGGCCGAGCAGTACTTC. It translates to CASSQGDRAEQYF.

This chain connects TRBV7-3 to TRBJ1-1; D not certain. V dropped 2 bases and J dropped 1 base, with 5 bases sitting between them. Germline V gene sequence: CDR1 SGHTA, CDR2 FQGTGA. The CDR3 has 13 amino acids. The CDR3 DNA sequence: TGTGCCAGCAGCTTACAGGAGAACACTGAAGCTTTCTTT. Encoded protein: CASSLQENTEAFF.

The genes are TRBV18 and TRBJ1-1; 9 bases map to TRBD1. Trimming at V came to 5 bases and at J to 2 bases, leaving 3 bases not matched to a gene. The germline V gene has CDR1 KGHSH and CDR2 LQKENI. This CDR3 comprises 14 residues. CDR3 region: CASSSTGGNTEAFF. DNA of the CDR3: TGTGCCAGCTCATCGACAGGGGGTAACACTGAAGCTTTCTTT.

The chain recombines TRBV2 with TRBJ2-2; TRBD1 aligns across 9 bases. Trimming removed 7 bases from V and 4 bases from J; junction bases left unmatched: 7. The CDR3 spans 15 residues. Per the germline V gene, CDR1 is SNHLY and CDR2 is FYNNEI. The CDR3 DNA is TGTGCCAGCATTCCGGGACAGGGTGGCACCGGGGAGCTGTTTTTT. This codes for CASIPGQGGTGELFF.

The V gene is TRBV7-3, the J gene TRBJ1-6, with D possibly TRBD1 on 6 matching bases. In germline, CDR1 is SGHTA, CDR2 FQGTGA. The CDR3 is made up of 14 amino acids. V shed 5 bases and J shed 4 bases, with 9 bases lying between them. CDR3: CASSVGAYNSPLHF. DNA of the CDR3: TGTGCCAGCAGCGTGGGGGCTTATAATTCACCCCTCCACTTT.

The chain links TRBV18 to TRBJ2-2, with D perhaps TRBD2 (6 bases). Germline V gene lookup returns CDR1 KGHSH and CDR2 LQKENI. Deletions cut 3 bases from V and 4 bases from J, with 12 bases between. There are 15 residues in the CDR3. Here the CDR3 reads CASSPDQAGTGELFF. The CDR3, as DNA: TGTGCCAGCTCACCGGATCAAGCGGGCACCGGGGAGCTGTTTTTT.

The rearrangement uses TRBV9 and TRBJ2-7; 9 bases map to TRBD2. CDR1 and CDR2 (germline): SGDLS, YYNGEE. V trimming: 6 bases; J trimming: 3 bases; junction bases outside the gene matches: 16. The CDR3 is 17 amino acids. CDR3 in DNA: TGTGCCAGCATCTCCCTGCGGGGGGGCACGGGTTACTACGAGCAGTACTTC. It is translated as CASISLRGGTGYYEQYF.

With regard to this clone: The junction shows a germline mismatch at one end, possibly a read error. The V gene is TRBV5-5, the J gene TRBJ2-3, with D maybe TRBD2 (6 bases). Looked up from germline, CDR1 is SGHKS and CDR2 is YYEKEE (reference sequence). This CDR3 region has 11 residues. DNA for the CDR3: TGTGCCAGCAGCCACGGGACTTTCTATAGTTTT. This codes for CASSHGTFYSF.

The chain is built from TRBV6-1 and TRBJ2-1; 9 bases fit TRBD1. This CDR3 region has 16 residues. Losses at the gene ends were 4 bases for V and 1 base for J; bases not matched to a gene: 5. Germline lookup yields CDR1 MNHNS and CDR2 SASEGT. CDR3 DNA: TGTGCCAGCAGTGGGTTACAGGGGGCGTCCTACAATGAGCAGTTCTTC. It specifies CASSGLQGASYNEQFF.

The chain links TRBV6-6 to TRBJ1-2; 12 bases are a match to TRBD1. Losses at the gene ends were 6 bases for V and 6 bases for J; bases not matched to a gene: 8. Germline CDR1 MNHNY, CDR2 SVGAGI (reference sequence). CDR3 size: 15 residues. The CDR3 coding sequence is TGTGCCAGCAGGGAACGGGACAGGGGGCGAAATGGCTACACCTTC. Translating gives CASRERDRGRNGYTF.

The chain couples TRBV7-9 to TRBJ2-3; D gene uncertain. CDR3 length: 12 residues. The ends were cut back, 5 bases at V and 4 bases at J, with 7 bases in the middle. Germline values: CDR1 SEHNR, CDR2 FQNEAQ (reference sequence). The CDR3: CASSPQADTQYF. The DNA of the CDR3 is TGTGCCAGCAGCCCCCAGGCAGATACGCAGTATTTT.

The V call is TRBV5-1, the J call TRBJ1-5, with 7 bases lining up with TRBD1. The V segment lost 3 bases and the J segment 0 bases; nucleotides outside the gene matches: 0. Germline assignment: CDR1 SGHRS and CDR2 YFSETQ. The CDR3 loop spans 14 amino acids. CDR3 coding DNA: TGCGCCAGCAGCTGGGACAGTAGCAATCAGCCCCAGCATTTT. Protein: CASSWDSSNQPQHF.

The V call is TRBV7-2, the J call TRBJ2-5; 8 bases align to TRBD1. This CDR3 contains 14 residues. Per the germline V gene, CDR1 is SGHTA and CDR2 is FQGNSA. Trimming took 7 bases from V and 5 from J; bases not matched to a gene: 9. CDR3 residues: CASKPGRQGETQYF. In DNA form, the CDR3 reads TGTGCCAGCAAACCGGGGCGACAGGGGGAGACCCAGTACTTC.

This rearrangement joins TRBV10-3 to TRBJ2-3; D remains unclear. Germline-derived CDR1 and CDR2 are ENHRY and SYGVKD. The CDR3 is made up of 12 amino acids. Trimming pared 6 bases from V and 1 base from J, leaving 5 bases between. This CDR3 reads CAISQGTDTQYF. The CDR3, as DNA: TGTGCCATCAGCCAGGGCACAGATACGCAGTATTTT.

This chain's CDR3 is CASSPRLAGEPGNEQFF. The CDR3 region has the DNA TGTGCCAGCAGCCCCAGACTAGCGGGAGAGCCAGGCAATGAGCAGTTCTTC. The rearrangement uses TRBV4-2 and TRBJ2-1, with 12 bases identical to TRBD2. CDR1 LGHNA and CDR2 YNFKEQ come from the germline V gene. The CDR3 is 17 amino acids. V shed 4 bases and J 6 bases; nucleotides not matched to a gene: 10.

The J gene is TRBJ1-1, the V gene TRBV27; D is uncertain. Germline CDR1 and CDR2: MNHEY and SMNVEV (reference sequence). This CDR3 region has 15 residues. Trimming shortened V by 3 bases and J by 4 bases, and 15 bases separated the two germline ends. CDR3 sequence: CASSFFERVATEAFF. CDR3 DNA sequence: TGTGCCAGCAGTTTTTTCGAGAGGGTCGCCACTGAAGCTTTCTTT.

The rearrangement links TRBV2 to TRBJ2-7; 8 bases match TRBD2. The CDR3 covers 15 residues. Per germline, CDR1 SNHLY and CDR2 FYNNEI. J was trimmed by 6 bases and V by 3 bases; bases with no gene match: 10. CDR3 amino acids: CASSETSGSLREQYF. As DNA, the CDR3 is TGTGCCAGCAGTGAGACGAGCGGGAGCCTCCGCGAGCAGTACTTC.

The CDR3 spells CASSPGGGRSGELFF. In DNA, the CDR3 is TGTGCCAGCAGCCCCGGGGGGGGCCGGTCCGGGGAGCTGTTTTTT. The V call is TRBV7-3, the J call TRBJ2-2; 8 bases are shared with TRBD2. This CDR3 spans 15 amino acids. The ends lost 5 bases at V and 6 bases at J; junction bases unmatched: 8. CDR1 is SGHTA, CDR2 FQGTGA, per germline.

In nucleotides, the CDR3 is TGCGCCAGCAGCCAAGAAGGGGGACGGCCGGTCGAGCAGTACTTC. Its protein product is CASSQEGGRPVEQYF. This chain links TRBV4-3 with TRBJ2-5; a weak D match, TRBD1 (6 bases). The J call may be faulty, since TRBJ2-7 better matches the DNA end. This CDR3 is built from 15 residues. Germline V CDR1 and CDR2: LGHNA, YSLEER.

The rearrangement links TRBV7-6 to TRBJ2-2; 11 positions match TRBD2. The CDR3 covers 19 residues. The V and J ends lost 1 base and 1 base, in that order; junction bases with no gene match: 8. Germline V gene sequence: CDR1 SGHVS, CDR2 FNYEAQ. The CDR3 sequence is CASSLGTSGSIGNTGELFF. The DNA of the CDR3 is TGTGCCAGCAGCTTAGGTACTAGCGGGAGTATCGGGAACACCGGGGAGCTGTTTTTT.

V is TRBV6-5 and J is TRBJ2-7; 7 bases match TRBD2. V lost 2 bases to trimming and J lost 2 bases; unmatched junction nucleotides: 3. The germline V gene encodes CDR1 MNHEY and CDR2 SVGAGI. This CDR3 is built from 14 residues. The CDR3 coding sequence is TGTGCCAGCAGTTACCATGGGGGGGCCTACGAGCAGTACTTC. The encoded protein is CASSYHGGAYEQYF.

V and J are TRBV18 and TRBJ1-5; D might be TRBD1 (6 bases). The CDR3 loop spans 14 amino acids. V lost 3 bases to trimming and J lost 7 bases, with 13 bases between them. The germline gives CDR1 KGHSH, CDR2 LQKENI. The DNA of the CDR3 is TGTGCCAGCTCACCTGGGGCAGGGGAACAGCCCCAGCATTTT. Protein: CASSPGAGEQPQHF.